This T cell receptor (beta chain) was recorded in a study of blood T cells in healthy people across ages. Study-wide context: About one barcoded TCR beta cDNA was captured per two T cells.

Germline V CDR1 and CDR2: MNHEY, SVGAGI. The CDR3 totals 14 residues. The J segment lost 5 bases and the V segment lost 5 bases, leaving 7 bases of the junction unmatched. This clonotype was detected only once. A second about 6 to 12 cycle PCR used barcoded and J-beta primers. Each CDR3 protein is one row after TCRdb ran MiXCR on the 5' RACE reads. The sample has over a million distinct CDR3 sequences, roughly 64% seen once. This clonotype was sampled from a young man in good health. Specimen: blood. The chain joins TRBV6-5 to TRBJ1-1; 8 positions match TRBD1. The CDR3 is CASSPPDRATEAFF. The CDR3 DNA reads TGTGCCAGCAGTCCGCCGGACAGGGCGACTGAAGCTTTCTTT.